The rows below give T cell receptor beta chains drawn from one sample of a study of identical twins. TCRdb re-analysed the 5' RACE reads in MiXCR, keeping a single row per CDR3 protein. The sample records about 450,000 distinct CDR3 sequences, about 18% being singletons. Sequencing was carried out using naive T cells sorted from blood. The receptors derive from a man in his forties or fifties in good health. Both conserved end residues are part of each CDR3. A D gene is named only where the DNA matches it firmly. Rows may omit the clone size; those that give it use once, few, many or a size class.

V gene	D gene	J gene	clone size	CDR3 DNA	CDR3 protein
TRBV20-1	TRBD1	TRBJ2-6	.	TGCAGTGCTAGAGGTGGGACAGGGGGCATTAGCAGCTCTGGGGCCAACGTCCTGACTTTC	CSARGGTGGISSSGANVLTF
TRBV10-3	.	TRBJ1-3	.	TGTGCCATCAGCGATCACGTACAACGGGGAAACACCATATATTTT	CAISDHVQRGNTIYF
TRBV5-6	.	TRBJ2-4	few	TGTGCCAGCAGCTTTTGGGGTGACAAAAACATTCAGTACTTC	CASSFWGDKNIQYF
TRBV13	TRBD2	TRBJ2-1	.	TGTGCCAGCAGCTTAGGAGCGGGGGGGCCTATGTGGAATGAGCAGTTCTTC	CASSLGAGGPMWNEQFF
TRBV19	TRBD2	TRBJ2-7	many	TGTGCCAGTAGTAGTACTAGCGGGAGGAACGTCCGCTACGAGCAGTACTTC	CASSSTSGRNVRYEQYF
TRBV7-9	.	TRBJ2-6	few	TGTGCCAGCAGCTTAGCGTCCCCTGGGGCCAACGTCCTGACTTTC	CASSLASPGANVLTF
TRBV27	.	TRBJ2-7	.	TGTGCCAGCATCCGCGGCCAGGGAGTAGGTGAGCAGTACTTC	CASIRGQGVGEQYF
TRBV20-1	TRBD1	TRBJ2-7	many	TGCAGTGCTAGATCAGGGACAGGATCCGACGAGCAGTACTTC	CSARSGTGSDEQYF
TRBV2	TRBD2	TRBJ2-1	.	TGTGCCAGCCTCACGTGGCTAGCGGGAGAACACTCCTACAATGAGCAGTTCTTC	CASLTWLAGEHSYNEQFF
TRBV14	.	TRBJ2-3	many	TGTGCCAGCAGCCAAGTTGAGGGGAACACGCAGTATTTT	CASSQVEGNTQYF
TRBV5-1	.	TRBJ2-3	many	TGCGCCAGCAGTAATCCCGGGAGTCGCGAAACAATTTTAAGCACAGATACGCAGTATTTT	CASSNPGSRETILSTDTQYF
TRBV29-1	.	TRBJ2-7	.	TGCAGCGTTGCCCACGGACAGCCCTCCTACGAGCAGTACTTC	CSVAHGQPSYEQYF
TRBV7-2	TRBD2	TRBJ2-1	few	TGTGCCAGCAGCTTAGTCCCCGGGACTAGCGGGTTAGGTGAGCAGTTCTTC	CASSLVPGTSGLGEQFF
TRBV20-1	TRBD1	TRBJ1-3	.	TGCAGTGCTAGAGGGGACAGGGCAGGCTCTGGAAACACCATATATTTT	CSARGDRAGSGNTIYF
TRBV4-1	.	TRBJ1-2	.	TGCGCCAGCAGCGAAGGGGATCAGGGCCAACTGTCTAACTATGGCTACACCTTC	CASSEGDQGQLSNYGYTF
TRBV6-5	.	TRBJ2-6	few	TGTGCCAGCAGTTACTATCGAAACTCTGGGGCCAACGTCCTGACTTTC	CASSYYRNSGANVLTF
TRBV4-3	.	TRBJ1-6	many	TGCGCCAGCAGCAGCCATGACGGTTACTATAATTCACCCCTCCACTTT	CASSSHDGYYNSPLHF
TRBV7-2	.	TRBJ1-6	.	TGTGCCAGCAGCTTAGAATGGGCGAATTCACCCCTCCACTTT	CASSLEWANSPLHF
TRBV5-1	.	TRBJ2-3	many	TGCGCCAGCAGCTTGGACCGGGGTCGCACAGATACGCAGTATTTT	CASSLDRGRTDTQYF
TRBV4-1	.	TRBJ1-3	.	TGCGCCAGCAGCCAATATGGGTCTATTGGAAACACCATATATTTT	CASSQYGSIGNTIYF
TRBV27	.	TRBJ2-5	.	TGTGCCAGCAGTTTAGTACGGGGCCCTCGGTACCAAGAGACCCAGTACTTC	CASSLVRGPRYQETQYF
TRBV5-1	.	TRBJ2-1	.	TGCGCCAGCAGCTTGGATGTCTCCGCAAAGGGCAATGAGCAGTTCTTC	CASSLDVSAKGNEQFF
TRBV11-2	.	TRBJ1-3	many	TGTGCCAGCAGCACCAATGACAGGACGTCTGGAAACACCATATATTTT	CASSTNDRTSGNTIYF
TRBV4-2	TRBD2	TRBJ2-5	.	TGTGCCAGCAGCGCCGGGACTAGTCAAGAGACCCAGTACTTC	CASSAGTSQETQYF
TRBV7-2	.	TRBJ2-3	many	TGTGCCAGCAGCCGGTCCACCGGGGGGCGGGATACGCAGTATTTT	CASSRSTGGRDTQYF
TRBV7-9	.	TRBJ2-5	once	TGTGCCAGCAGCTTAGGGTGGGTCCAAGAGACCCAGTACTTC	CASSLGWVQETQYF
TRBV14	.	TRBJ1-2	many	TGTGCCAGCAGCAGCCTAACCGGGAATCTCGGCTACACCTTC	CASSSLTGNLGYTF
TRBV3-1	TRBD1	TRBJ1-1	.	TGTGCCAGCAGCCAAGATTTCCGGACAGGAAAGAACACTGAAGCTTTCTTT	CASSQDFRTGKNTEAFF
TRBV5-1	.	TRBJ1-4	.	TGCGCCAGCAGACCGTCAGGAGCCTTCAATGAAAAACTGTTTTTT	CASRPSGAFNEKLFF
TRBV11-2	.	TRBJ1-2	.	TGTGCCAGCAGCTTAGTCGCGGTCCCCACTAGAGGTGGCTACACCTTC	CASSLVAVPTRGGYTF
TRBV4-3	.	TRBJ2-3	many	TGCGCCAGCAGCCAAGCCGGGACTGCTTCGGATACGCAGTATTTT	CASSQAGTASDTQYF
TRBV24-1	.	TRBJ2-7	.	TGTGCCACCACAAATTTCGGGAACAACTACGAGCAGTACTTC	CATTNFGNNYEQYF
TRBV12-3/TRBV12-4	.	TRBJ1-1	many	TGTGCCAGCAGTTTCCACGGGGCCCTCGGAACTGAAGCTTTCTTT	CASSFHGALGTEAFF
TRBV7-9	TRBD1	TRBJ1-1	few	TGTGCTACTCCGGGACAGAAAGAAGCTTTCTTT	CATPGQKEAFF
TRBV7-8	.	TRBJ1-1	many	TGTGCCAGCAGCTTAAGTCAAACGAACACTGAAGCTTTCTTT	CASSLSQTNTEAFF
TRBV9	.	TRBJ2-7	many	TGTGCCAGCAGCGTAGCTGCAGGAAAGGGCTACGAGCAGTACTTC	CASSVAAGKGYEQYF
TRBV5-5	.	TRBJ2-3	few	TGTGCCAGCAGTTACCGGAACAGCGGGACGCAGTATTTT	CASSYRNSGTQYF
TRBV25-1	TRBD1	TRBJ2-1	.	TGTGCCAGCAGCGCGACAGGGGCCCAAGAGACCCAGTTCTTC	CASSATGAQETQFF
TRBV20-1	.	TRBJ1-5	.	TGCAGTGCTAGAGATTCGGGCGTTAGCAATCAGCCCCAGCATTTT	CSARDSGVSNQPQHF
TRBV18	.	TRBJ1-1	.	TGTGCCAGCTCACGGGCCCGTACTGAAGCTTTCTTT	CASSRARTEAFF
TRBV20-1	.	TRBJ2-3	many	TGCAGTGCTCCCAGGGTTAGAGGCACAGATACGCAGTATTTT	CSAPRVRGTDTQYF
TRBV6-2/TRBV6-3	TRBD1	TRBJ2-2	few	TGTGCCAGCAACCGACCGGGACAGGGTAACCCCGGGGAGCTGTTTTTT	CASNRPGQGNPGELFF
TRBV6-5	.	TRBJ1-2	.	TGTGCCAGCAGTTACTCTGCGACACTCGGCGGCTACACCTTC	CASSYSATLGGYTF
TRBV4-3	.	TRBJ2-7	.	TGCGCCAGCAGCCAAGATTTGTTCCGCCTCCAGGGCGAGCAGTACTTC	CASSQDLFRLQGEQYF
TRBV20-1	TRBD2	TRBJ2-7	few	TGCAGTGCTAGAGTAACAGCGGGAGCCTCCTACGAGCAGTACTTC	CSARVTAGASYEQYF
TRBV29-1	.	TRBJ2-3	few	TGCAGCGTGACCGTCTTATCGGCAGATACGCAGTATTTT	CSVTVLSADTQYF
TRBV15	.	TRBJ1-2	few	TGTGCCACCAGCAGGAACCGGGATCTTAACTATGGCTACACCTTC	CATSRNRDLNYGYTF
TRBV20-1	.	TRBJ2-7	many	TGCAGTGCCGGAGCTATCCCGGTAAACTACGAGCAGTACTTC	CSAGAIPVNYEQYF
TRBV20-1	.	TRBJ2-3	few	TGCAGTGACACGGGACTCGAAAGCACAGATACGCAGTATTTT	CSDTGLESTDTQYF
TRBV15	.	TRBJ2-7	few	TGTGCCACCAGCATAGGAAACGACTACGAGCAGTACTTC	CATSIGNDYEQYF
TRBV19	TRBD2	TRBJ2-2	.	TGTGCCAGTAGTATTCCTGGACTAGCGGGACCCGGGGAGCTGTTTTTT	CASSIPGLAGPGELFF
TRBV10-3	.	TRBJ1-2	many	TGTGCCTTTCGAGGGGGTGAATTAGCTAACTATGGCTACACCTTC	CAFRGGELANYGYTF
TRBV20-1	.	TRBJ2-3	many	TGCAGTGCAAGTCCCGACAGGACAGATACGCAGTATTTT	CSASPDRTDTQYF
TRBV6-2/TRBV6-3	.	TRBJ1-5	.	TGTGCCAGCAGTTACGAGGTCCAGGGAGGGATTCAGCCCCAGCATTTT	CASSYEVQGGIQPQHF
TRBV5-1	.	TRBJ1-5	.	TGCGCCAGCAGCCCGGGATATAGCAATCAGCCCCAGCATTTT	CASSPGYSNQPQHF
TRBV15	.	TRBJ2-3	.	TGTGCCACCAGCAGAGATGGTATAGATACGCAGTATTTT	CATSRDGIDTQYF
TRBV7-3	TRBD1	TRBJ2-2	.	TGTGCCAGCAGCCTAGGGGACAGGGCTCACACCGGGGAGCTGTTTTTT	CASSLGDRAHTGELFF
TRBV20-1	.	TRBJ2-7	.	TGCAGTGCTAGAGATATGATACAGACCTACGAGCAGTACTTC	CSARDMIQTYEQYF
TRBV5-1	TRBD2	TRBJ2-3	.	TGCGCCAGCAGCTTTACTAGCGGGGCCACAGATACGCAGTATTTT	CASSFTSGATDTQYF